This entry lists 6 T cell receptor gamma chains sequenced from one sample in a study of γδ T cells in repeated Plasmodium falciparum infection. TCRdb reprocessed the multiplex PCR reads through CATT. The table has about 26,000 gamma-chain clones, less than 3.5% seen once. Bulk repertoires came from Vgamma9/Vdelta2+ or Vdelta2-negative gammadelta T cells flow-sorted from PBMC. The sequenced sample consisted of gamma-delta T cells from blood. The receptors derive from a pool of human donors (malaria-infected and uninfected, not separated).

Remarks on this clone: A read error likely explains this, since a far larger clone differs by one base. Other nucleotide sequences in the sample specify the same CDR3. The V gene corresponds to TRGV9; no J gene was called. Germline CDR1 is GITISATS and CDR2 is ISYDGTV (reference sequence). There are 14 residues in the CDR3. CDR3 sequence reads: CALWRRSNYYKKLF. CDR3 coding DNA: TGTGCCTTGTGGCGGCGTTCGAATTATTATAAGAAACTCTTC.

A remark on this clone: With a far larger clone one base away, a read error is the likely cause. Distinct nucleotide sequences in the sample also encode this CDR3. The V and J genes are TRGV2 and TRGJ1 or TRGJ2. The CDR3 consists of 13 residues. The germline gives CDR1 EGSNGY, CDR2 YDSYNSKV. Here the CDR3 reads CATWDPPGYKKLF. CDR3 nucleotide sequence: TGTGCCACCTGGGACCCCCCGGGATATAAGAAACTTTTT.

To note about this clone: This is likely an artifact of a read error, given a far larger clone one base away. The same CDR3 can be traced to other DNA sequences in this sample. The CDR3 DNA reads TGTGCCTTGTGGGACCGCCTGCAAGGAAATTATAAGAAACTCTTT. As protein: CALWDRLQGNYKKLF. The chain carries TRGV9 and TRGJ1 or TRGJ2. The J gene is not listed in TCRdb, so it was assigned here from a DNA match to germline. The CDR3 is made up of 15 amino acids. In germline, CDR1 is GITISATS, CDR2 ISYDGTV (reference sequence). Trimming at V came to 4 bases and at J to 5 bases, leaving 14 bases not matched to a gene.

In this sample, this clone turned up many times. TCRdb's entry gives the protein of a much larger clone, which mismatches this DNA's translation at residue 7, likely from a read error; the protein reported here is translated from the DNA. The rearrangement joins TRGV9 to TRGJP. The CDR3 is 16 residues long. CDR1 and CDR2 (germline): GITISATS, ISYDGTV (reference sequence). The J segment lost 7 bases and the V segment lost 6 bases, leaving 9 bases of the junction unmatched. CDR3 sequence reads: CALWRSHELGKKIKVF. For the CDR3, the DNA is TGTGCCTTGTGGAGAAGTCATGAGTTGGGCAAAAAAATCAAGGTATTT.

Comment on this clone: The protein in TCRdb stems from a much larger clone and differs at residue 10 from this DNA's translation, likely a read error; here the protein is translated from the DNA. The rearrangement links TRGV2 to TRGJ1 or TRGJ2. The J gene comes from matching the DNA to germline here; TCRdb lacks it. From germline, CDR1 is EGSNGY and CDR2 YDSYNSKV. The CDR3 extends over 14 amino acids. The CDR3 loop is CATWDGFYYCKKLF. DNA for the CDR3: TGTGCCACCTGGGACGGATTTTATTATTGTAAGAAACTCTTT.

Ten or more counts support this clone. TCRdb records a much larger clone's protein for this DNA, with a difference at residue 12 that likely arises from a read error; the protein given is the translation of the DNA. The CDR3 sequence is CALWEVELGKKVKVF. DNA of the CDR3: TGTGCCTTGTGGGAGGTTGAGTTGGGCAAAAAAGTCAAGGTATTT. J is TRGJP and V is TRGV9. There are 15 residues in the CDR3. The germline CDR1 and CDR2 sequences are GITISATS and ISYDGTV (reference sequence).